These 14 T cell receptor beta chains came from one sample sequenced in a study of blood T cells in healthy people across ages. Alongside a J-beta primer mix, a sample-barcoded 5' primer served in a second PCR lasting roughly 6 to 12 cycles. TCRdb analysed the 5' RACE reads with MiXCR anew, one entry per CDR3 protein. The data contain over a million distinct CDR3 sequences, 59% of them singletons. Sample: blood. All receptors come from a man aged 18 to 30 in good health.

This chain connects TRBV4-1 to TRBJ2-7, with TRBD2 matching over 12 bases. The V and J ends lost 3 bases and 7 bases, in that order; junction bases with no gene match: 10. The CDR3 is 16 amino acids. CDR1 is MGHRA, CDR2 YSYEKL, per germline. CDR3 sequence reads: CASSQVLAGGPGEQYF. CDR3 in DNA: TGCGCCAGCAGCCAGGTTCTAGCGGGAGGGCCGGGAGAGCAGTACTTC.

The rearrangement joins TRBV11-2 to TRBJ1-1, with D hard to call. This CDR3 has 13 residues. In germline, CDR1 is SGHAT, CDR2 FQNNGV. V lost 1 base and J 7 bases, leaving 10 bases between the germline ends. This CDR3 is CASSLAGRSEAFF. The CDR3 bases are TGTGCCAGCAGCTTAGCGGGGAGAAGTGAAGCTTTCTTT.

The table lists this clonotype with a few counts. The V call is TRBV5-1, the J call TRBJ2-7; 7 bases map to TRBD1. J gave up 5 bases and V 4 bases, and 9 bases lay outside the gene matches. The CDR3 spans 14 residues. Per germline, CDR1 SGHRS and CDR2 YFSETQ. CDR3: CASSQRTGFDEQYF. CDR3 DNA: TGCGCCAGCAGCCAAAGGACAGGTTTCGACGAGCAGTACTTC.

The chain joins TRBV7-9 to TRBJ2-4, with unresolved D. V was shortened by 5 bases and J by 4 bases, with 12 bases between the two germline ends. Germline loops: CDR1 SEHNR, CDR2 FQNEAQ (reference sequence). The CDR3 has 14 residues. For the CDR3, the DNA is TGTGCCAGCAGCCATCTCTTAGGTAAAAACATTCAGTACTTC. Translated: CASSHLLGKNIQYF.

V gene TRBV10-3 combines with J gene TRBJ1-1; perhaps TRBD1 as D (5 bases). Trimming took off 4 bases at V and 7 bases at J, with 16 bases between the two ends. The CDR3 is 14 amino acids. The germline CDR1 and CDR2 sequences are ENHRY and SYGVKD. The CDR3 protein is CAISVVSGSGEAFF. The CDR3 DNA follows: TGTGCCATCAGTGTAGTGTCAGGGTCTGGTGAAGCTTTCTTT.

This chain joins TRBV14 and TRBJ2-1, with a weak D call TRBD2 (6 bases). Looked up from germline, CDR1 is SGHDN and CDR2 is FVKESK. The CDR3 totals 18 residues. With 1 base removed from V and 2 bases from J, the gap between germline ends came to 18 bases. The CDR3 DNA follows: TGTGCCAGCAGCCAAGTTCGGCAATCGGGCGGGGCCTACAATGAGCAGTTCTTC. It is translated as CASSQVRQSGGAYNEQFF.

V is TRBV20-1 and J is TRBJ2-1; the match to TRBD2 covers 12 bases. This CDR3 region has 14 residues. Germline CDR1 DFQATT, CDR2 SNEGSKA (reference sequence). The V segment lost 0 bases and the J segment 7 bases; nucleotides outside the gene matches: 1. The CDR3 sequence is CSARDTSGRNEQFF. The CDR3 DNA reads TGCAGTGCTAGAGACACTAGCGGGAGGAATGAGCAGTTCTTC.

This clonotype appeared a few times. The V call is TRBV20-1, the J call TRBJ2-3; TRBD2 agrees at 10 bases. Germline V gene lookup returns CDR1 DFQATT and CDR2 SNEGSKA (reference sequence). This CDR3 comprises 17 residues. J lost 1 base, V lost 3 bases, and 10 bases had no gene match. The DNA of the CDR3 is TGCAGTGCTAGCAGAGCTAGCGGGGGCCCTCGCACAGATACGCAGTATTTT. Amino acids: CSASRASGGPRTDTQYF.

This clonotype has a handful of counts. The CDR3 region has the DNA TGTGCCAGCAGTTACATGACGAACACCGGGGAGCTGTTTTTT. Encoded protein: CASSYMTNTGELFF. This sequence joins TRBV6-5 and TRBJ2-2, with no clear D. Trimming took off 2 bases at V and 0 bases at J, with 4 bases between the two ends. The V gene's germline CDR1 is MNHEY and CDR2 SVGAGI. This CDR3 region has 14 residues.

Concerning this clonotype: A read error may produce the germline difference seen at one junction end. The gene calls are TRBV2 and TRBJ2-5; D tentatively fits TRBD1 or TRBD2 (5 bases each). TRBJ2-7 explains the end of the DNA better; the J call may be wrong. Germline-derived CDR1 and CDR2 are SNHLY and FYNNEI. The CDR3 is 15 amino acids. The CDR3 nucleotides read TGTGCCAGCACTGAACGTGGGGGATACTCCTACGAGCAGTACTTC. Translating it yields CASTERGGYSYEQYF.

This clonotype came up a few times. The chain links TRBV29-1 to TRBJ2-3, with unresolved D. In germline, CDR1 is SQVTM, CDR2 ANQGSEA. This CDR3 contains 15 residues. V gave up 7 bases and J gave up 0 bases, with 17 bases separating them. CDR3 bases: TGCAGCGCCTATAGCCCCAGATCTAGCACAGATACGCAGTATTTT. It codes for CSAYSPRSSTDTQYF.

The rearrangement links TRBV20-1 to TRBJ1-2; 10 bases align to TRBD1. CDR3 length: 13 residues. The germline V gene has CDR1 DFQATT and CDR2 SNEGSKA (reference sequence). V was clipped by 5 bases and J by 8 bases; unmatched bases: 8. The CDR3 region is CSAGRDRGEGYTF. CDR3 bases: TGCAGTGCTGGTCGGGACAGGGGTGAAGGCTACACCTTC.

The chain carries TRBV9 and TRBJ2-1; D not certain. Deletions cut 4 bases from V and 1 base from J, with 12 bases between. CDR1 and CDR2 (germline): SGDLS, YYNGEE. The CDR3 has 15 residues. CDR3 nucleotide sequence: TGTGCCAGCAGCACCCGACTGGAGTCCTACAATGAGCAGTTCTTC. This sequence encodes CASSTRLESYNEQFF.

A remark on this clonotype: A junction end diverges from the germline sequence, so it may reflect a read error. J is TRBJ2-3 and V is TRBV4-1; D call uncertain. The V gene's germline CDR1 is MGHRA and CDR2 YSYEKL. The CDR3 covers 17 residues. In nucleotides, the CDR3 is TGCGCCTGCAGCCAAGAGTTTGCCACCTCCTTGGAGGATACGCAGTATTTT. Its protein is CACSQEFATSLEDTQYF.